This is a list of T cell receptor beta chains from one sample in a study of T-cell reconstitution after alpha-beta-depleted transplantation in children. TCRdb itself ran the PCR reads through MiXCR, one entry per CDR3 protein. This sample has 210,000 or so distinct CDR3 sequences, with around 9.5% found just once. Specimen: PBMCs from the stem cell graft donor, collected from the stem cell graft. The source is a human donor who donated a stem cell graft to a child with acute lymphoblastic leukemia. CDR3s include the opening cysteine and the closing phenylalanine or tryptophan. Fields, in order: clone size, D gene, J gene, V gene, CDR3 protein, CDR3 DNA. A D gene is named only where the DNA matches it firmly. Size is stated for part of the rows, as once, few or many counts, or as a class when the clone is expanded.

many	NA	TRBJ1-1	TRBV20-1	CSAKLSGMNTEAFF	TGCAGTGCTAAGTTGTCAGGGATGAACACTGAAGCTTTCTTT
NA	NA	TRBJ2-2	TRBV5-6	CAISAGNPGELFF	TGTGCCATCAGCGCCGGGAACCCCGGGGAGCTGTTTTTT
many	NA	TRBJ2-3	TRBV12-3/TRBV12-4	CASSLAGPVQYF	TGTGCCAGCAGTTTAGCAGGGCCTGTGCAGTATTTT
NA	NA	TRBJ2-5	TRBV27	CASSSGGGQETQYF	TGTGCCAGCAGCTCAGGGGGGGGCCAAGAGACCCAGTACTTC
NA	TRBD1	TRBJ1-2	TRBV12-3/TRBV12-4	CASSRTGTGPYGYTF	TGTGCCAGCAGTCGAACCGGGACAGGGCCCTATGGCTACACCTTC
few	TRBD1	TRBJ2-7	TRBV7-6	CASSPGDRFSYEQYF	TGTGCCAGCAGCCCTGGGGACAGGTTTTCCTACGAGCAGTACTTC
few	TRBD1	TRBJ2-2	TRBV5-1	CASSLQGGQVSGELFF	TGCGCCAGCAGCTTACAAGGAGGACAGGTGTCCGGGGAGCTGTTTTTT
NA	TRBD1	TRBJ1-5	TRBV5-1	CASSLGTGQGYNQPQHF	TGCGCCAGCAGCTTGGGAACGGGACAGGGATACAATCAGCCCCAGCATTTT
NA	TRBD1	TRBJ2-3	TRBV27	CASHGPGQGFDTQYF	TGTGCCAGCCACGGACCGGGACAGGGTTTCGATACGCAGTATTTT
few	NA	TRBJ2-2	TRBV5-1	CASSLAFHRTTGELFF	TGCGCCAGCAGCTTGGCCTTTCACAGGACCACCGGGGAGCTGTTTTTT
many	TRBD1	TRBJ2-1	TRBV6-5	CASSYSTGEVYNEQFF	TGTGCCAGCAGTTACTCGACAGGGGAGGTCTACAATGAGCAGTTCTTC
many	NA	TRBJ2-2	TRBV6-1	CASIKDSVVGELFF	TGTGCCAGTATAAAGGACAGTGTGGTCGGGGAGCTGTTTTTT
many	TRBD1	TRBJ2-2	TRBV5-1	CASSQRGQGRTGELFF	TGCGCCAGCAGCCAAAGAGGACAGGGGAGAACCGGGGAGCTGTTTTTT
NA	NA	TRBJ2-7	TRBV2	CATRGVEQYF	TGTGCCACCAGGGGGGTAGAGCAGTACTTC
many	NA	TRBJ2-3	TRBV3-1	CASSQGTFYTDTQYF	TGTGCCAGCAGCCAAGGGACATTTTACACAGATACGCAGTATTTT
NA	TRBD1	TRBJ1-2	TRBV7-8	CASSLALSSPGTANYGYTF	TGTGCCAGCAGCTTAGCCTTGAGTTCTCCTGGGACAGCCAACTATGGCTACACCTTC
few	NA	TRBJ2-5	TRBV9	CASSVVQETQYF	TGTGCCAGCAGCGTAGTACAAGAGACCCAGTACTTC
NA	TRBD2	TRBJ2-5	TRBV7-9	CASSLATGGRETQYF	TGTGCCAGCAGCTTAGCGACGGGGGGGCGGGAGACCCAGTACTTC
few	NA	TRBJ2-5	TRBV6-1	CASSATSSGPQETQYF	TGTGCCAGCAGTGCGACATCCTCGGGACCCCAAGAGACCCAGTACTTC
NA	NA	TRBJ1-3	TRBV27	CASSLGTGGNTIYF	TGTGCCAGCAGTTTAGGAACCGGGGGGAACACCATATATTTT
few	TRBD2	TRBJ2-3	TRBV5-1	CASSISGEPSTDTQYF	TGCGCCAGCAGCATTAGCGGGGAGCCTAGCACAGATACGCAGTATTTT
many	NA	TRBJ1-2	TRBV5-1	CASSLAEGRGYTF	TGCGCCAGCAGCTTGGCCGAGGGCCGAGGCTACACCTTC
NA	TRBD2	TRBJ2-4	TRBV12-3/TRBV12-4	CAFCRTGTSQNIQYF	TGTGCCTTCTGTCGTACCGGGACTAGCCAAAACATTCAGTACTTC
few	NA	TRBJ1-2	TRBV20-1	CSASLDGKYGYTF	TGCAGTGCTAGCCTGGACGGAAAATATGGCTACACCTTC
few	NA	TRBJ1-6	TRBV12-3/TRBV12-4	CASSLRDTALRLLHF	TGTGCCAGCAGCTTACGGGACACGGCACTTCGGTTACTCCACTTT
NA	TRBD1	TRBJ2-1	TRBV24-1	CATSDAGGEDSNEQFF	TGTGCCACCAGTGATGCAGGGGGCGAGGATTCCAATGAGCAGTTCTTC
many	NA	TRBJ2-1	TRBV27	CASSPGLFSYNEQFF	TGTGCCAGCAGTCCGGGACTTTTCTCCTACAATGAGCAGTTCTTC
many	TRBD2	TRBJ2-1	TRBV4-3	CASSQELLAGGYNEQFF	TGCGCCAGCAGCCAAGAACTCCTTGCGGGGGGATACAATGAGCAGTTCTTC
NA	NA	TRBJ1-1	TRBV30	CAWSPPDDWHTEAFF	TGTGCCTGGAGTCCCCCGGACGATTGGCACACTGAAGCTTTCTTT
few	NA	TRBJ2-7	TRBV18	CASSSTEREQYF	TGTGCCAGCTCATCAACTGAACGCGAGCAGTACTTC
few	TRBD2	TRBJ2-1	TRBV4-2	CASSQGTSGGPSYNEQFF	TGTGCCAGCAGCCAAGGGACTAGCGGGGGACCTAGCTACAATGAGCAGTTCTTC
NA	TRBD1	TRBJ1-1	TRBV5-1	CASSGDRVGTEAFF	TGCGCCAGCAGCGGGGACAGGGTCGGAACTGAAGCTTTCTTT
many	NA	TRBJ2-2	TRBV12-3/TRBV12-4	CASSQTPGTTYTGELFF	TGTGCCAGCAGCCAAACCCCCGGGACGACCTACACCGGGGAGCTGTTTTTT
many	NA	TRBJ2-2	TRBV27	CASSLIGQQNTGELFF	TGTGCCAGCAGTTTAATAGGACAACAAAACACCGGGGAGCTGTTTTTT
NA	NA	TRBJ1-1	TRBV18	CASSPQEDNTEAFF	TGTGCCAGCTCACCACAGGAGGATAACACTGAAGCTTTCTTT
few	TRBD1	TRBJ1-1	TRBV29-1	CSVNGQANTEAFF	TGCAGCGTCAATGGACAGGCTAACACTGAAGCTTTCTTT
many	NA	TRBJ2-3	TRBV29-1	CSVEQVGLGTDTQYF	TGCAGCGTTGAACAGGTGGGGCTGGGCACAGATACGCAGTATTTT
few	TRBD1	TRBJ2-2	TRBV6-2/TRBV6-3	CASSYLDRGGSNTGELFF	TGTGCCAGCAGTTACCTGGACAGGGGAGGTTCGAACACCGGGGAGCTGTTTTTT
few	TRBD1	TRBJ1-1	TRBV30	CAWSTGQGLFAFF	TGTGCCTGGAGTACGGGACAGGGCCTTTTTGCTTTCTTT
NA	NA	TRBJ2-3	TRBV12-3/TRBV12-4	CASSFRQRANLYTDTQYF	TGTGCCAGCAGTTTTCGGCAGAGAGCAAACCTTTACACAGATACGCAGTATTTT
many	TRBD1	TRBJ2-3	TRBV29-1	CSVAEDRGVTDTQYF	TGCAGCGTCGCCGAGGACAGGGGGGTAACAGATACGCAGTATTTT
few	NA	TRBJ2-1	TRBV19	CASSVRGPTNEQFF	TGTGCCAGTAGTGTCCGGGGGCCAACTAATGAGCAGTTCTTC
NA	NA	TRBJ2-2	TRBV29-1	CSALDDKTGELFF	TGCAGCGCCCTGGACGACAAAACCGGGGAGCTGTTTTTT
NA	TRBD1	TRBJ2-3	TRBV2	CASTSDRPTDTQYF	TGTGCCAGCACCTCGGACAGGCCCACAGATACGCAGTATTTT
many	NA	TRBJ1-2	TRBV14	CASSQWIDSFYGYTF	TGTGCCAGCAGCCAATGGATAGACAGCTTCTATGGCTACACCTTC
many	TRBD2	TRBJ2-7	TRBV5-1	CASSFGLAGSGNEQYF	TGCGCCAGCAGCTTCGGTTTAGCGGGGAGTGGGAACGAGCAGTACTTC
many	NA	TRBJ2-1	TRBV29-1	CSVSAQGEGEQFF	TGCAGCGTCTCGGCCCAAGGAGAGGGTGAGCAGTTCTTC
many	TRBD2	TRBJ2-3	TRBV9	CASSVVTGVAGLTDTQYF	TGTGCCAGCAGCGTAGTAACTGGGGTAGCGGGCCTCACAGATACGCAGTATTTT
many	NA	TRBJ2-7	TRBV5-1	CASSLDLALDEQYF	TGCGCCAGCAGCTTGGATCTAGCGTTGGACGAGCAGTACTTC
NA	NA	TRBJ1-3	TRBV12-3/TRBV12-4	CASAQGVGNTIYF	TGTGCCAGTGCACAAGGCGTTGGAAACACCATATATTTT
few	NA	TRBJ2-3	TRBV5-1	CASSPKDMSPLDTQYF	TGCGCCAGCAGCCCTAAGGACATGTCTCCTTTGGATACGCAGTATTTT
many	TRBD2	TRBJ2-5	TRBV7-2	CASSWGGKTQYF	TGTGCCAGCAGCTGGGGGGGGAAGACCCAGTACTTC
NA	NA	TRBJ1-4	TRBV7-8	CASSPRVATNEKLFF	TGTGCCAGCAGCCCCAGAGTTGCAACTAATGAAAAACTGTTTTTT
many	NA	TRBJ1-5	TRBV29-1	CSVPRCRVDQPQHF	TGCAGCGTGCCCAGGTGTAGGGTAGATCAGCCCCAGCATTTT
few	NA	TRBJ2-6	TRBV19	CASTYSGANVLTF	TGTGCCAGTACCTACTCTGGGGCCAACGTCCTGACTTTC
many	TRBD1	TRBJ2-7	TRBV12-3/TRBV12-4	CASSRTGWGYEQYF	TGTGCCAGCAGTCGGACAGGTTGGGGTTACGAGCAGTACTTC
NA	NA	TRBJ1-2	TRBV5-1	CASSLTAFDSLTLGYGYTF	TGCGCCAGCAGCTTGACGGCGTTTGACAGCCTTACCTTGGGCTATGGCTACACCTTC
NA	NA	TRBJ1-2	TRBV7-9	CASSPEIWTQAYGYTF	TGTGCCAGCAGCCCGGAAATCTGGACACAGGCCTATGGCTACACCTTC
few	NA	TRBJ2-4	TRBV6-1	CASREQNIQYF	TGTGCCAGTAGGGAGCAAAACATTCAGTACTTC